This is a list of T cell receptor beta chains from one sample in a study of T cell repertoires in cytomegalovirus infection. TCRdb re-called the reads through MiXCR, storing one row per CDR3 protein. Here the sample spans under 350,000 distinct CDR3 sequences, about 9.1% being singletons. The sequenced sample was PBMCs. These receptors all stem from a human donor in good health (CMV status not recorded). Some clones in this sample may be carry-over from other donors' samples. CDR3s include the opening cysteine and the closing phenylalanine or tryptophan. The D gene is left open where the match is weak. Only part of the rows carry a size: once, few, many, or a class if the clone is expanded.

J	size	V	D	CDR3	DNA
TRBJ1-1	many	TRBV6-5	-	CASRTPGANTEAFF	TGTGCCAGCAGAACCCCAGGGGCGAACACTGAAGCTTTCTTT
TRBJ2-1	-	TRBV20-1	-	CSAYSLYREKGKYNEQFF	TGCAGTGCTTATTCCCTTTACCGGGAAAAAGGGAAGTACAATGAGCAGTTCTTC
TRBJ2-7	many	TRBV6-2/TRBV6-3	-	CASSYSGWRGQVSVEQYF	TGTGCCAGCAGTTACTCCGGGTGGAGGGGGCAGGTCTCCGTCGAGCAGTACTTC
TRBJ1-5	many	TRBV11-3	-	CASSLSDRNQPQHF	TGTGCCAGCAGCTTATCCGATAGAAATCAGCCCCAGCATTTT
TRBJ1-6	-	TRBV2	-	CASSHASDSYNSPLHF	TGTGCCAGCAGTCACGCTTCGGACTCCTATAATTCACCCCTCCACTTT
TRBJ2-1	-	TRBV6-2/TRBV6-3	-	CASSYGLGASSRANEQFF	TGTGCCAGCAGTTACGGGCTAGGAGCGAGCAGTCGGGCCAATGAGCAGTTCTTC
TRBJ2-5	many	TRBV7-8	TRBD2	CASSSPRSGGAPSETQYF	TGTGCCAGCAGCTCCCCGCGGAGCGGGGGGGCCCCTTCGGAGACCCAGTACTTC
TRBJ1-1	many	TRBV14	-	CASSQMGNTEAFF	TGTGCCAGCAGCCAAATGGGGAACACTGAAGCTTTCTTT
TRBJ1-6	many	TRBV7-2	TRBD1	CASSIDRGNSPLHF	TGTGCCAGCAGCATAGACAGGGGAAATTCACCCCTCCACTTT
TRBJ1-6	many	TRBV12-3/TRBV12-4	TRBD1	CASSGTGVYSPLHF	TGTGCCAGCAGCGGGACAGGGGTTTACTCACCCCTCCACTTT
TRBJ2-1	-	TRBV29-1	-	CSVYGAGGGNEQFF	TGCAGCGTTTATGGGGCAGGGGGGGGCAATGAGCAGTTCTTC
TRBJ1-6	few	TRBV5-6	-	CASSLPGSYNSPLHF	TGTGCCAGCAGCTTACCCGGGTCCTATAATTCACCCCTCCACTTT